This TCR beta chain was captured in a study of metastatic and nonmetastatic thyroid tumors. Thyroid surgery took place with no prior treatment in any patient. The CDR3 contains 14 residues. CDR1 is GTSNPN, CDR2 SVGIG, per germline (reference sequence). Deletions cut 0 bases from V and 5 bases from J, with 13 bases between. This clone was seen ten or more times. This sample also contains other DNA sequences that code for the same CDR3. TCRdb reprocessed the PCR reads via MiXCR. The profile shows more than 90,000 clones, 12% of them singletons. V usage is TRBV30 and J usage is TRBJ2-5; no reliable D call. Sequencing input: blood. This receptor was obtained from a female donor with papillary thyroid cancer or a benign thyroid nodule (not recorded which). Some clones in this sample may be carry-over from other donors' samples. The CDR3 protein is CAWSVLGLPETQYF. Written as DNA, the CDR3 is TGTGCCTGGAGTGTACTTGGTCTTCCCGAGACCCAGTACTTC.